This TCR beta chain derives from a study of blood T cell repertoires in COVID-19. Only a few counts were recorded for this clone. The CDR3 length is 16 residues. Trimming took 6 bases from V and 0 from J, leaving 15 bases between them. In germline, CDR1 is SGHAT, CDR2 FQNNGV. The table came from immunoSEQ multiplex PCR; TCRdb's copy has only in-frame clones and leaves some out. The table lists about 100,000 clones, roughly 88% of them singletons, with around 5% in the top ten. This rearrangement joins TRBV11-2 to TRBJ1-5; tentative D call: TRBD1 (6 bases). The sample taken for sequencing was peripheral blood. The receptor was isolated from a human donor in a cohort sampled during active COVID-19. CDR3 in amino acids: CASSVGTGYSNQPQHF. The CDR3 DNA is TGTGCCAGCAGTGTCGGCACAGGGTATAGCAATCAGCCCCAGCATTTT.